The rows below give T cell receptor beta chains drawn from one sample of a study of beta chain features in type 1 diabetes. This table comes from immunoSEQ multiplex PCR, and its TCRdb copy is limited to in-frame clones, with some not included. The table has 500,000 to 650,000 clones, roughly 12% seen once. Sequences were obtained from naive CD4+ T cells from blood. These receptors came from a man younger than 40 with type 1 diabetes. CDR3s include the opening cysteine and the closing phenylalanine or tryptophan. The order of the fields is clone size, J gene, D gene, V gene, CDR3 protein, CDR3 DNA. D genes are given only for firm matches. Only some rows state a clone size, as once, few, many or a class for expanded clones.

clone_size: few
j_call: TRBJ1-1
d_call: NA
v_call: TRBV7-2
cdr3_aa: CASSLRRTTEAFF
cdr3_nt: TGTGCCAGCAGCTTAAGGAGAACAACTGAAGCTTTCTTT

clone_size: few
j_call: TRBJ1-2
d_call: TRBD1
v_call: TRBV6-1
cdr3_aa: CASSVPGQGNYGYTF
cdr3_nt: TGTGCCAGCAGTGTTCCGGGACAGGGCAACTATGGCTACACCTTC

clone_size: NA
j_call: TRBJ2-3
d_call: NA
v_call: TRBV18
cdr3_aa: CASSPPPSTDTQYF
cdr3_nt: TGTGCCAGCTCACCACCTCCTAGCACAGATACGCAGTATTTT

clone_size: NA
j_call: TRBJ1-1
d_call: NA
v_call: TRBV11-3
cdr3_aa: CASSPRGTEAFF
cdr3_nt: TGTGCCAGCAGTCCAAGGGGCACTGAAGCTTTCTTT

clone_size: few
j_call: TRBJ1-3
d_call: NA
v_call: TRBV5-4
cdr3_aa: CASSSRTGGNTIYF
cdr3_nt: TGTGCCAGCAGTTCAAGGACCGGAGGAAACACCATATATTTT

clone_size: few
j_call: TRBJ2-3
d_call: NA
v_call: TRBV28
cdr3_aa: CASGTLGTTDTQYF
cdr3_nt: TGTGCCAGCGGGACACTAGGGACTACAGATACGCAGTATTTT

clone_size: few
j_call: TRBJ2-2
d_call: NA
v_call: TRBV19
cdr3_aa: CASSILQYTGELFF
cdr3_nt: TGTGCCAGTAGTATACTGCAGTACACCGGGGAGCTGTTTTTT

clone_size: few
j_call: TRBJ2-3
d_call: NA
v_call: TRBV7-2
cdr3_aa: CASSLGGPATDTQYF
cdr3_nt: TGTGCCAGCAGCTTAGGGGGGCCTGCCACAGATACGCAGTATTTT

clone_size: NA
j_call: TRBJ2-3
d_call: NA
v_call: TRBV7-2
cdr3_aa: CASSSQGGGRVDTQYF
cdr3_nt: TGTGCCAGCTCCTCCCAAGGGGGGGGGCGTGTAGATACGCAGTATTTT

clone_size: NA
j_call: TRBJ2-1
d_call: NA
v_call: TRBV5-4
cdr3_aa: CASSEGLNEQFF
cdr3_nt: TGTGCCAGCAGCGAGGGGTTGAATGAGCAGTTCTTC

clone_size: few
j_call: TRBJ1-5
d_call: NA
v_call: TRBV2
cdr3_aa: CASTDQGPNQPQHF
cdr3_nt: TGTGCCAGCACCGACCAGGGACCAAATCAGCCCCAGCATTTT

clone_size: few
j_call: TRBJ2-7
d_call: NA
v_call: TRBV7-3
cdr3_aa: CASSLLPVYPYEQYF
cdr3_nt: TGTGCCAGCAGCTTATTGCCAGTTTACCCCTACGAGCAGTACTTC

clone_size: NA
j_call: TRBJ2-3
d_call: TRBD2
v_call: TRBV6-1
cdr3_aa: CASSDASGGSDTQYF
cdr3_nt: TGTGCCAGCAGTGATGCTAGCGGGGGCTCAGATACGCAGTATTTT

clone_size: NA
j_call: TRBJ2-5
d_call: NA
v_call: TRBV5-1
cdr3_aa: CASSLQGGETQYF
cdr3_nt: TGCGCCAGCAGCTTACAGGGCGGGGAGACCCAGTACTTC

clone_size: NA
j_call: TRBJ2-5
d_call: NA
v_call: TRBV7-8
cdr3_aa: CASSSYARDTNQETQYF
cdr3_nt: TGTGCCAGCAGCTCGTACGCCCGGGACACCAATCAAGAGACCCAGTACTTC

clone_size: few
j_call: TRBJ2-3
d_call: TRBD2
v_call: TRBV7-2
cdr3_aa: CASSHGTSGATDTQYF
cdr3_nt: TGTGCCAGCAGCCATGGGACTAGCGGGGCCACAGATACGCAGTATTTT

clone_size: NA
j_call: TRBJ1-6
d_call: TRBD1
v_call: TRBV10-3
cdr3_aa: CAISEREGQYNSPLHF
cdr3_nt: TGTGCCATCAGTGAGAGGGAGGGACAGTATAATTCACCCCTCCACTTT

clone_size: NA
j_call: TRBJ2-4
d_call: NA
v_call: TRBV5-1
cdr3_aa: CASSSRAAEDIQYF
cdr3_nt: TGCGCCAGCAGCTCGAGGGCCGCGGAGGACATTCAGTACTTC

clone_size: NA
j_call: TRBJ2-7
d_call: TRBD1
v_call: TRBV27
cdr3_aa: CASSSRTGGFYEQYF
cdr3_nt: TGTGCCAGCAGTTCTAGGACAGGGGGCTTCTACGAGCAGTACTTC

clone_size: NA
j_call: TRBJ2-2
d_call: NA
v_call: TRBV2
cdr3_aa: CASSEGRWLGELFF
cdr3_nt: TGTGCCAGCAGTGAAGGCAGGTGGCTTGGGGAGCTGTTTTTT

clone_size: NA
j_call: TRBJ1-1
d_call: NA
v_call: TRBV9
cdr3_aa: CASSVAGRGNTEAFF
cdr3_nt: TGTGCCAGCAGCGTAGCTGGGAGGGGGAACACTGAAGCTTTCTTT

clone_size: NA
j_call: TRBJ2-3
d_call: NA
v_call: TRBV10-3
cdr3_aa: CAISERRDTDTQYF
cdr3_nt: TGTGCCATCAGTGAACGACGGGACACAGATACGCAGTATTTT

clone_size: NA
j_call: TRBJ1-1
d_call: NA
v_call: TRBV6-6
cdr3_aa: CASSPRQRNTEAFF
cdr3_nt: TGTGCCAGCAGCCCGCGACAGCGGAACACTGAAGCTTTCTTT

clone_size: once
j_call: TRBJ1-2
d_call: NA
v_call: TRBV7-2
cdr3_aa: CASSPRGGHEEGYTF
cdr3_nt: TGTGCCAGCAGCCCCCGGGGGGGGCACGAGGAAGGCTACACCTTC

clone_size: few
j_call: TRBJ2-1
d_call: NA
v_call: TRBV5-6
cdr3_aa: CASSLSGPEQFF
cdr3_nt: TGTGCCAGCAGCTTGTCGGGCCCGGAGCAGTTCTTC

clone_size: few
j_call: TRBJ1-2
d_call: NA
v_call: TRBV29-1
cdr3_aa: CSATGTRTYGYTF
cdr3_nt: TGCAGCGCCACCGGGACAAGGACCTATGGCTACACCTTC

clone_size: NA
j_call: TRBJ2-7
d_call: NA
v_call: TRBV6-5
cdr3_aa: CASSYSAAGSYEQYF
cdr3_nt: TGTGCCAGCAGTTACTCTGCGGCAGGTTCCTACGAGCAGTACTTC

clone_size: few
j_call: TRBJ2-5
d_call: NA
v_call: TRBV6-1
cdr3_aa: CASSVGIQETQYF
cdr3_nt: TGTGCCAGCAGTGTTGGGATTCAAGAGACCCAGTACTTC

clone_size: few
j_call: TRBJ1-2
d_call: TRBD1
v_call: TRBV4-3
cdr3_aa: CASSQGLTGGGYGYTF
cdr3_nt: TGCGCCAGCAGCCAAGGTCTGACAGGGGGAGGCTATGGCTACACCTTC

clone_size: NA
j_call: TRBJ2-1
d_call: TRBD2
v_call: TRBV19
cdr3_aa: CASSAPAGGPHNEQFF
cdr3_nt: TGTGCCAGTAGTGCCCCAGCGGGGGGCCCCCACAATGAGCAGTTCTTC

clone_size: few
j_call: TRBJ1-6
d_call: TRBD1
v_call: TRBV9
cdr3_aa: CASSVEGQGYSPLHF
cdr3_nt: TGTGCCAGCAGCGTAGAGGGACAGGGTTATTCACCCCTCCACTTT

clone_size: NA
j_call: TRBJ1-6
d_call: TRBD1
v_call: TRBV7-3
cdr3_aa: CASSPGQLDSPLHF
cdr3_nt: TGTGCCAGCAGTCCGGGACAGTTGGATTCACCCCTCCACTTT

clone_size: NA
j_call: TRBJ2-3
d_call: TRBD2
v_call: TRBV11-2
cdr3_aa: CAVSIAGAHTDTQYF
cdr3_nt: TGTGCCGTTTCCATAGCGGGGGCCCACACAGATACGCAGTATTTT

clone_size: NA
j_call: TRBJ1-5
d_call: TRBD1
v_call: TRBV18
cdr3_aa: CASSGDRASQPQHF
cdr3_nt: TGTGCCAGCTCAGGAGACAGGGCTAGCCAGCCCCAGCATTTT

clone_size: few
j_call: TRBJ2-5
d_call: NA
v_call: TRBV10-3
cdr3_aa: CAIRPGSREETQYF
cdr3_nt: TGTGCCATCAGGCCGGGATCCCGGGAGGAGACCCAGTACTTC

clone_size: few
j_call: TRBJ2-3
d_call: TRBD1
v_call: TRBV7-3
cdr3_aa: CASSPTGAADTQYF
cdr3_nt: TGTGCCAGCAGCCCCACAGGGGCGGCAGATACGCAGTATTTT

clone_size: few
j_call: TRBJ1-2
d_call: NA
v_call: TRBV5-4
cdr3_aa: CASRSGTENYGYTF
cdr3_nt: TGTGCCAGCAGGTCCGGGACGGAGAACTATGGCTACACCTTC

clone_size: NA
j_call: TRBJ1-2
d_call: TRBD1
v_call: TRBV9
cdr3_aa: CASSPWTGTNYGYTF
cdr3_nt: TGTGCCAGCAGCCCTTGGACAGGAACTAACTATGGCTACACCTTC

clone_size: NA
j_call: TRBJ2-7
d_call: NA
v_call: TRBV11-2
cdr3_aa: CASSLRGGYEQYF
cdr3_nt: TGTGCCAGCAGCTTAAGAGGGGGCTACGAGCAGTACTTC

clone_size: NA
j_call: TRBJ2-1
d_call: NA
v_call: TRBV7-2
cdr3_aa: CASSQHGSSYNEQFF
cdr3_nt: TGTGCCAGCAGCCAGCACGGGAGCTCCTACAATGAGCAGTTCTTC

clone_size: NA
j_call: TRBJ1-1
d_call: NA
v_call: TRBV19
cdr3_aa: CASRKEGGNTEAFF
cdr3_nt: TGTGCCAGTAGGAAGGAGGGCGGGAACACTGAAGCTTTCTTT

clone_size: NA
j_call: TRBJ2-3
d_call: NA
v_call: TRBV30
cdr3_aa: CAWMPYRAGHTRDTQYF
cdr3_nt: TGTGCCTGGATGCCCTACAGGGCGGGCCACACAAGAGATACGCAGTATTTT

clone_size: few
j_call: TRBJ1-6
d_call: NA
v_call: TRBV29-1
cdr3_aa: CSVRLTVGNSPLHF
cdr3_nt: TGCAGCGTTCGACTTACGGTGGGTAATTCACCCCTCCACTTT

clone_size: NA
j_call: TRBJ2-5
d_call: TRBD1
v_call: TRBV2
cdr3_aa: CASTGTGQETQYF
cdr3_nt: TGTGCCAGCACTGGGACAGGTCAAGAGACCCAGTACTTC